These 18 T cell receptor beta chains were all obtained from the same sample, sequenced in a study of identical twins (dated by TCRdb to about 2016). The library relied on 5' RACE. The sequencer listed for this sample is Illumina HiSeq 2000. The public reads were quality trimmed at Q25 with fastp and then assembled into clones with MiXCR by TCRdb, keeping productive beta chains. Rows with one shared CDR3 protein collapse into an entry with the most common genes and DNA. In this sample the table shows about 530,000 distinct CDR3 sequences, around 15% of which occur a single time. The biggest ten clones account for more than 0.4% of the sample. These same records also appear under a second study, on yellow fever vaccine responses in identical twins.

The material sequenced was CD4+ T cells sorted from blood. These receptors originate from a woman aged 18-29 years in good health.

This clonotype came up a few times. J is TRBJ2-1 and V is TRBV11-3; 11 nucleotides agree with TRBD2. Trimming cost V 7 bases and J 7 bases; bases outside gene matches: 9. The CDR3 loop spans 15 amino acids. CDR1 and CDR2 from the germline V gene are SGHNT and YENEEA. The CDR3 DNA follows: TGTGCCAGCACCCGATTAGCGGGAGGGGGAAATGAGCAGTTCTTC. This sequence encodes CASTRLAGGGNEQFF.

This clonotype was observed at least ten times. The rearrangement joins TRBV24-1 to TRBJ2-1; D is ambiguous. The length of the CDR3 is 13 residues. Germline CDR1 KGHDR, CDR2 SFDVKD. Trimming removed 2 bases at V and 9 bases at J, with 10 bases between. CDR3 residues: CATSDSIGGEQFF. The CDR3 region has the DNA TGTGCCACCAGTGATTCGATCGGCGGTGAGCAGTTCTTC.

This clonotype was detected a few times. The chain is built from TRBV20-1 and TRBJ2-3; possible D gene TRBD2, 6 bases. The CDR3 spans 13 residues. V lost 6 bases, J lost 3 bases, and 13 bases lay in between. CDR1 and CDR2 (germline): DFQATT, SNEGSKA (reference sequence). CDR3 DNA: TGCAGTGCCCCGGTCGGGGGAACAGATACGCAGTATTTT. Its protein product is CSAPVGGTDTQYF.

This chain joins TRBV20-1 and TRBJ2-7; D may be TRBD1 or TRBD2 (5 bases each). Germline-derived CDR1 and CDR2 are DFQATT and SNEGSKA (reference sequence). V gave up 4 bases and J gave up 2 bases, with 15 bases separating them. The length of the CDR3 is 14 residues. CDR3 sequence: CSAIRDPLTYEQYV. The DNA of the CDR3 is TGCAGTGCTATACGGGACCCCCTAACCTACGAGCAGTACGTC.

This clonotype was observed at least ten times. The CDR3 sequence: CASSLEGAAFF. The CDR3 DNA follows: TGTGCCAGCAGCTTAGAAGGGGCGGCTTTCTTT. This chain connects TRBV11-2 to TRBJ1-1, with D maybe TRBD1 (5 bases). Germline-derived CDR1 and CDR2 are SGHAT and FQNNGV. This CDR3 has 11 residues. Between the trimmed V and J ends, which lost 0 bases and 11 bases, there was a span of 7 bases.

The chain combines TRBV29-1 with TRBJ2-1, with 13 bases fitting TRBD2. The CDR3 totals 15 residues. Germline CDR1 is SQVTM and CDR2 is ANQGSEA. V dropped 7 bases and J dropped 10; count of bases not matched to a gene: 13. As DNA, the CDR3 is TGCAGCGCTGGGGAGTGGACTAGCGGGAGTAGCGAGCAGTTCTTC. Its protein is CSAGEWTSGSSEQFF.

The chain has TRBV29-1 and TRBJ2-3; TRBD1 matches 7 bases. CDR3 size: 15 residues. V shed 3 bases and J 4 bases; nucleotides not matched to a gene: 10. Germline CDR1 SQVTM, CDR2 ANQGSEA. DNA of the CDR3: TGCAGCGTTGAGGACCACAGGGGCAGCCCAGATACGCAGTATTTT. Its protein is CSVEDHRGSPDTQYF.

This clonotype occurred many times. The gene calls are TRBV12-3 or TRBV12-4 and TRBJ1-4, with D possibly being TRBD1 (5 bases). Between the trimmed V and J ends, which lost 3 bases and 3 bases, there was a span of 11 bases. The CDR3 covers 15 residues. The CDR3 protein is CASSFSGGANEKLFF. CDR3 bases: TGTGCCAGCAGTTTCTCTGGGGGTGCTAATGAAAAACTGTTTTTT.

This clonotype appeared a few times. The chain is built from TRBV28 and TRBJ2-3; TRBD1 might be the D (6 bases). In germline, CDR1 is MDHEN, CDR2 SYDVKM. V lost 7 bases and J 0 bases, leaving 14 bases between the germline ends. CDR3 length equals 15 residues. This chain's CDR3 is CASNHRDTSTDTQYF. In DNA form, the CDR3 reads TGTGCCAGCAATCACCGGGACACAAGCACAGATACGCAGTATTTT.

The rearrangement uses TRBV20-1 and TRBJ2-7; D is perhaps TRBD2 (7 bases). The CDR3 is made up of 13 amino acids. Germline values: CDR1 DFQATT, CDR2 SNEGSKA (reference sequence). CDR3 DNA: TGCAGTGCCAGAGAAGGGGGAGGGGGCGAGCAGTACGTC. This translates into CSAREGGGGEQYV.

The V call is TRBV6-5, the J call TRBJ1-4; TRBD1 is a possible D gene (6 bases). This CDR3 contains 15 residues. Germline CDR1 reads MNHEY; CDR2 reads SVGAGI. Trimming took off 4 bases at V and 7 bases at J, with 16 bases between the two ends. CDR3 region: CASSFAAGASEKLFF. In DNA form, the CDR3 reads TGTGCCAGCAGTTTCGCGGCGGGGGCCAGTGAAAAACTGTTTTTT.

This clonotype was recorded many times. This sequence joins TRBV12-3 or TRBV12-4 and TRBJ1-6; TRBD1 might be the D (6 bases). This CDR3 has 14 residues. The germline V and J ends were trimmed by 6 bases and 7 bases, with 13 bases remaining between them. Here the CDR3 reads CASSLQGNNSPLHF. The DNA of the CDR3 is TGTGCCAGCAGCTTACAGGGAAACAATTCACCCCTCCACTTT.

The V gene is TRBV7-8, the J gene TRBJ2-1, with TRBD2 as a possible D gene (5 bases). Germline loops: CDR1 SGHVS, CDR2 FQNEAQ. This CDR3 comprises 17 residues. With 4 bases removed from V and 0 bases from J, the gap between germline ends came to 16 bases. Here the CDR3 DNA reads TGTGCCAGCAGCTCCCGCCGGACTCCTAGCTCCTACAATGAGCAGTTCTTC. Translating gives CASSSRRTPSSYNEQFF. The full variable domain, its missing parts supplied by reference TRBV7-8 and TRBJ2-1, is GAGVSQSPRYKVAKRGQDVALRCDPISGHVSLFWYQQALGQGPEFLTYFQNEAQLDKSGLPSDRFFAERPEGSVSTLKIQRTQQEDSAVYLCASSSRRTPSSYNEQFFGPGTRLTVL.

This clonotype was detected only a few times. This chain links TRBV7-9 with TRBJ1-1; D may be TRBD1 (6 bases). Trimming took 6 bases from V and 4 from J, leaving 18 bases between them. Germline V gives CDR1 SEHNR, CDR2 FQNEAQ (reference sequence). This CDR3 has 15 residues. The CDR3 here is CASSSPERGFTEAFF. The CDR3 DNA is TGTGCCAGCAGTTCCCCAGAAAGGGGGTTCACTGAAGCTTTCTTT.

This clonotype showed up just a few times. The V call is TRBV28, the J call TRBJ1-3; TRBD1 is a possible D gene (5 bases). The ends were cut back, 6 bases at V and 4 bases at J, with 13 bases in the middle. Germline V gene sequence: CDR1 MDHEN, CDR2 SYDVKM. The CDR3 loop spans 14 amino acids. CDR3 residues: CASRRGEGGNTIYF. The DNA for the CDR3 is TGTGCCAGCAGGAGGGGAGAGGGCGGAAACACCATATATTTT.

The V and J genes are TRBV6-5 and TRBJ1-2, with D uncertain. The CDR3 is 12 amino acids. Germline CDR1 is MNHEY and CDR2 is SVGAGI. The V and J ends lost 2 bases and 4 bases respectively, with 5 bases between them. The CDR3 nucleotides are TGTGCCAGCAGTTACGGGAGCTATGGCTACACCTTC. Translating gives CASSYGSYGYTF.

This sequence joins TRBV7-2 and TRBJ2-1; 7 positions match TRBD1. This CDR3 comprises 14 residues. The ends lost 5 bases at V and 6 bases at J; junction bases unmatched: 7. CDR1 is SGHTA, CDR2 FQGNSA, per germline. The CDR3 nucleotides read TGTGCCAGCAGCGTACGGGACAGATTCAATGAGCAGTTCTTC. It specifies CASSVRDRFNEQFF. Using reference TRBV7-2 and TRBJ2-1 for the parts outside the CDR3, the full variable domain is GAGVSQSPSNKVTEKGKDVELRCDPISGHTALYWYRQSLGQGLEFLIYFQGNSAPDKSGLPSDRFSAERTGGSVSTLTIQRTQQEDSAVYLCASSVRDRFNEQFFGPGTRLTVL.

This clonotype was counted a few times. This sequence joins TRBV6-5 and TRBJ2-7, with a weak D call TRBD1 (6 bases). The V gene's germline CDR1 is MNHEY and CDR2 SVGAGI. Trimming removed 4 bases from V and 6 bases from J, with 13 bases in between. The length of the CDR3 is 13 residues. CDR3 sequence (DNA): TGTGCCAGCAGTTTCACCTTAGGGGGCGAGCAGTACTTC. Translating it yields CASSFTLGGEQYF.